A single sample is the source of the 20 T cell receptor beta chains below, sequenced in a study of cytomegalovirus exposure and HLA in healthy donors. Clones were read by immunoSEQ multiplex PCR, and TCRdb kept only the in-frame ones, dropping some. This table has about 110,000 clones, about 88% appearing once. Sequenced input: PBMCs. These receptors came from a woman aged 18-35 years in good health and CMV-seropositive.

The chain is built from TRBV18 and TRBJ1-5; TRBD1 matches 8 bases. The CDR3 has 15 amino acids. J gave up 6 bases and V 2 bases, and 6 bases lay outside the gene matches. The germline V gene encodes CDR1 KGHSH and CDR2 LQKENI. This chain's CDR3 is CASSPTTGVGQPQHF. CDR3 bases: TGTGCCAGCTCACCAACGACAGGGGTTGGTCAGCCCCAGCATTTT.

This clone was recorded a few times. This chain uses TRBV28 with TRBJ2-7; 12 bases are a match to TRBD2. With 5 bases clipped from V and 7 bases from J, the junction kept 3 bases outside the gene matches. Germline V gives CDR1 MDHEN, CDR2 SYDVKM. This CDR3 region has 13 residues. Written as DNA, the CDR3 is TGTGCCAGCAGTCGAGGACTAGCGGGGGAGCAGTACTTC. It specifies CASSRGLAGEQYF.

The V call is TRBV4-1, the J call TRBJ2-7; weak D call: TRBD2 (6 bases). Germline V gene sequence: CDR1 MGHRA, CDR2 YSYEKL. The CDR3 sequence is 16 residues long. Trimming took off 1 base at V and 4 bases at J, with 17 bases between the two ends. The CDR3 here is CASSQVGGTDSYEQYF. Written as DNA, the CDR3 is TGCGCCAGCAGCCAAGTTGGGGGGACGGACTCTTACGAGCAGTACTTC.

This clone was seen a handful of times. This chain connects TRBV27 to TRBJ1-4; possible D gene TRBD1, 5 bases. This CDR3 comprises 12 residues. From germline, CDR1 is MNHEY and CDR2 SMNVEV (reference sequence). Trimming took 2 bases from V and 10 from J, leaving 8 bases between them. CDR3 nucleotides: TGTGCCAGCAGTTTACCGGGGGGAAAACTGTTTTTT. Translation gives CASSLPGGKLFF.

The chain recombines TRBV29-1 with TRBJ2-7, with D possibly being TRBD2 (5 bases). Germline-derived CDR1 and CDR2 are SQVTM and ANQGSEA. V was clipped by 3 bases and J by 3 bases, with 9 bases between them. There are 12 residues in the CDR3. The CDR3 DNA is TGCAGCGTTGATTATGAGGGCTACGAGCAGTACTTC. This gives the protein CSVDYEGYEQYF.

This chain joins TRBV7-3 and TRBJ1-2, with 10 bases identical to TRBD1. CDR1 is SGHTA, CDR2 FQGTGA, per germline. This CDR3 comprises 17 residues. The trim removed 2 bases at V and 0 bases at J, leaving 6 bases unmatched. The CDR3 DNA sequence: TGTGCCAGCAGCTTAGGGGGACAGGGGTTTCCTAACTATGGCTACACCTTC. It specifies CASSLGGQGFPNYGYTF.

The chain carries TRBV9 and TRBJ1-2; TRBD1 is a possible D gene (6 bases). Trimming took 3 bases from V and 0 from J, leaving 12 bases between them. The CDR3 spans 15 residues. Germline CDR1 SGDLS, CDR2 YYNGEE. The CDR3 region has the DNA TGTGCCAGCAGCGCCGGGACACCTTCTAACTATGGCTACACCTTC. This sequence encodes CASSAGTPSNYGYTF.

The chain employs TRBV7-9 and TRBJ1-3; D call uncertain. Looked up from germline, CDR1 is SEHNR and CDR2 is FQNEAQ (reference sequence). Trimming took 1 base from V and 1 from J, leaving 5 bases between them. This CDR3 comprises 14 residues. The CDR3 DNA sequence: TGTGCCAGCAGCTTAGGAGGGTCTGGAAACACCATATATTTT. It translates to CASSLGGSGNTIYF.

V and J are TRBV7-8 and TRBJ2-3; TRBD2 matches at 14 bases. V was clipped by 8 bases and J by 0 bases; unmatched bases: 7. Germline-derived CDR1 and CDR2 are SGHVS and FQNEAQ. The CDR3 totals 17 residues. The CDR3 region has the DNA TGTGCCAGCGGACTAGCGGGGGGAACTACTAGCACAGATACGCAGTATTTT. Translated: CASGLAGGTTSTDTQYF. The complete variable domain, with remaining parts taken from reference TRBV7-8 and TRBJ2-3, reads GAGVSQSPRYKVAKRGQDVALRCDPISGHVSLFWYQQALGQGPEFLTYFQNEAQLDKSGLPSDRFFAERPEGSVSTLKIQRTQQEDSAVYLCASGLAGGTTSTDTQYFGPGTRLTVL.

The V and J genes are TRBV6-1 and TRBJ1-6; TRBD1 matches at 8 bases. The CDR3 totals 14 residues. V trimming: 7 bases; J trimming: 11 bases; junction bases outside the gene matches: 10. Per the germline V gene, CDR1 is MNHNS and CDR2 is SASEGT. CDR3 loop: CASTLGTGKTPLHF. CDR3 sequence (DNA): TGTGCCAGCACCCTAGGGACAGGAAAGACACCCCTCCACTTT.

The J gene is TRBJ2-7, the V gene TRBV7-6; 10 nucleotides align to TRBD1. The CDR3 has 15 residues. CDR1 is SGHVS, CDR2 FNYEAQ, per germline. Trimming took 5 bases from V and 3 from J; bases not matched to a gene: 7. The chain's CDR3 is CASSTTGTGDYEQYF. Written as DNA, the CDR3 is TGTGCCAGCAGCACAACCGGGACAGGGGACTACGAGCAGTACTTC.

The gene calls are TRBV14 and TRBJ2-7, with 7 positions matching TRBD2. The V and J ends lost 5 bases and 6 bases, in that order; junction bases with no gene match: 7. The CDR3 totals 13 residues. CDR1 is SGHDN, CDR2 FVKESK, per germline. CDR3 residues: CASSIAGLSEQYF. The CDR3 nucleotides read TGTGCCAGCAGCATAGCGGGTCTGAGCGAGCAGTACTTC.

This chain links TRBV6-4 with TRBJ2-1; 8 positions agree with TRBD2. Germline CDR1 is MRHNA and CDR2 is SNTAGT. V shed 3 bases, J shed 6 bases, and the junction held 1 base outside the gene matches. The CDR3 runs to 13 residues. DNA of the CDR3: TGTGCCAGCAGTGAGCGGGAGGCCAATGAGCAGTTCTTC. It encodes CASSEREANEQFF.

The CDR3 protein is CASTLTPTSGRVTDTQYF. For the CDR3, the DNA is TGTGCCAGTACCCTGACCCCGACTAGCGGGAGAGTCACAGATACGCAGTATTTT. The genes are TRBV19 and TRBJ2-3; 12 bases match TRBD2. The CDR3 covers 18 residues. V was pared by 7 bases and J by 2 bases, with 13 bases of the junction left unmatched. The germline V gene has CDR1 LNHDA and CDR2 SQIVND (reference sequence).

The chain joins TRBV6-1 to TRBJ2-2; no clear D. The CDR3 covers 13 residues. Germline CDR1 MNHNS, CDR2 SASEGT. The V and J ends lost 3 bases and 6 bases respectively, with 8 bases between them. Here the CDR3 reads CASSDDTAGELFF. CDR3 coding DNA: TGTGCCAGCAGTGACGACACGGCCGGGGAGCTGTTTTTT.

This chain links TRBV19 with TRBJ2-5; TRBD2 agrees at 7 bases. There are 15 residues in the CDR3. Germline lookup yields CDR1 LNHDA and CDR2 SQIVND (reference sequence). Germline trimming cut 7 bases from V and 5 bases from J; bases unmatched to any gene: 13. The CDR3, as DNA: TGTGCCAGTACTATTCGAGCGGGGCCGTCGGAGACCCAGTACTTC. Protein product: CASTIRAGPSETQYF. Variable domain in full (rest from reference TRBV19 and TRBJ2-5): DGGITQSPKYLFRKEGQNVTLSCEQNLNHDAMYWYRQDPGQGLRLIYYSQIVNDFQKGDIAEGYSVSREKKESFPLTVTSAQKNPTAFYLCASTIRAGPSETQYFGPGTRLLVL.

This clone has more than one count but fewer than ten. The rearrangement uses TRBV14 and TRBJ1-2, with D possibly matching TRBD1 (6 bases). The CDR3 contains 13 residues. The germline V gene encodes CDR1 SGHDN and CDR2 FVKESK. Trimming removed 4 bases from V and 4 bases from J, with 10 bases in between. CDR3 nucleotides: TGTGCCAGCAGCCCTTCGACAGGCTATGGCTACACCTTC. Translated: CASSPSTGYGYTF. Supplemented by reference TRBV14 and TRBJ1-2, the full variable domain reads EAGVTQFPSHSVIEKGQTVTLRCDPISGHDNLYWYRRVMGKEIKFLLHFVKESKQDESGMPNNRFLAERTGGTYSTLKVQPAELEDSGVYFCASSPSTGYGYTFGSGTRLTVV.

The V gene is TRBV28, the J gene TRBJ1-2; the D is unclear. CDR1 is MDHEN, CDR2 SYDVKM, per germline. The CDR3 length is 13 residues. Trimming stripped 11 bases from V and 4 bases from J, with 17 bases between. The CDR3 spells CASSTQVPYGYTF. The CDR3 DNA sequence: TGTGCCTCCAGCACCCAGGTCCCCTATGGCTACACCTTC.

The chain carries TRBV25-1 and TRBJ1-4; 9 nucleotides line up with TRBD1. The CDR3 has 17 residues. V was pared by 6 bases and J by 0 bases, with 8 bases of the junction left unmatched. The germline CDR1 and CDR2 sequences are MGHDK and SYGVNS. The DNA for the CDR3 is TGTGCCAGCAGCCGGGACAGGGCGATAGCAACTAATGAAAAACTGTTTTTT. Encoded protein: CASSRDRAIATNEKLFF.

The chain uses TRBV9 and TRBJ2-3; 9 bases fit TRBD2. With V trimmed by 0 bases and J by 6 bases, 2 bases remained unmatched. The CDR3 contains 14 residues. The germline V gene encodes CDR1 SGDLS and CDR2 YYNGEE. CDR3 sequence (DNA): TGTGCCAGCAGCGTAGCAGCGGGAGGCGATACGCAGTATTTT. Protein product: CASSVAAGGDTQYF. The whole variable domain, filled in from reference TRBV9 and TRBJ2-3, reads DSGVTQTPKHLITATGQRVTLRCSPRSGDLSVYWYQQSLDQGLQFLIQYYNGEERAKGNILERFSAQQFPDLHSELNLSSLELGDSALYFCASSVAAGGDTQYFGPGTRLTVL.